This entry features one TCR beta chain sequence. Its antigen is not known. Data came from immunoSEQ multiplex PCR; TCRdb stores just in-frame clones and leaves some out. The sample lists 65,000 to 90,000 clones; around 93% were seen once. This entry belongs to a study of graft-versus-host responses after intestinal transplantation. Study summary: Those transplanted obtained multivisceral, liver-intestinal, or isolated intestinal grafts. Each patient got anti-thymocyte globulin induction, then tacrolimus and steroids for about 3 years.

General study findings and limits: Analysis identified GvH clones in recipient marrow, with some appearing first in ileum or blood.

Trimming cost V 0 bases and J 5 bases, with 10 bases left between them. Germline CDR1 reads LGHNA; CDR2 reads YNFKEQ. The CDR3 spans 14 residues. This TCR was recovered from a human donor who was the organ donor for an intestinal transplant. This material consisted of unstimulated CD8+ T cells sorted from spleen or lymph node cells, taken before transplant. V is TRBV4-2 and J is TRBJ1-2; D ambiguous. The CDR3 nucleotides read TGTGCCAGCAGCCAAGACCAGTCGCCTTATGGCTACACCTTC. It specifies CASSQDQSPYGYTF.